This TCR beta chain was observed in a study of metastatic and nonmetastatic thyroid tumors. Across the study: Repertoires from blood and tumor or nodule tissue of malignant and benign thyroid patients were compared.

Study results and limitations: It was reported that TCR beta diversity was significantly higher in malignant thyroid tumors than benign nodules, in blood and tumor.

The CDR3 covers 12 residues. V lost 3 bases and J 4 bases, leaving 6 bases between the germline ends. From germline, CDR1 is LGHNA and CDR2 YNFKEQ. All patients were untreated before thyroid surgery. The authors' processing: A classifier of distant metastasis in papillary thyroid cancer was built from CDR3 differences (across clinicopathological groups). TCRdb re-clonotyped the PCR reads via MiXCR. V and J calls and clone size were set by TCRdb, not the authors. The repertoire holds tens of thousands of clones, with more than 25% as singletons. This clone was observed a single time. Its cognate antigen is unknown.

The sequence came from a male donor with papillary thyroid cancer or a benign thyroid nodule (not recorded which). Some clones in this sample may be carry-over from other donors' samples. The rearrangement uses TRBV4-2 and TRBJ1-2; perhaps TRBD1 as D (6 bases). Sequencing was carried out using blood. DNA of the CDR3: TGTGCCAGCAGCCAGGACAGCTATGGCTACACCTTC. Its protein product is CASSQDSYGYTF.